The entry that follows covers one T cell receptor beta chain sequence. The antigen is undetermined. The data are from a study of T-cell memory formation after mild COVID-19. Background on the study: TCR clusters were largely donor specific. Study-wide results and caveats: Confirmation was lacking for SARS-CoV-2 specificity of second-wave clones that peaked on day 37. Researchers found some responding clones in pre-infection memory, a sign that cross-reactive memory joined.

TCR alpha and TCR beta cDNA libraries carrying sample barcodes and UMIs were produced by 5'RACE using constant-segment primers. TCRdb used MiXCR to reprocess the 5' RACE reads, holding one entry per CDR3 protein. This sample yields approximately 150,000 distinct CDR3 sequences, of which 6% to 7% are seen a single time; approximately 2.2% belongs to the top ten. Sequencing was done on a sample of PBMCs or a T cell subset sorted from them (not recorded which). This clonotype was sampled from an adult woman who had mild COVID-19 (a few samples of this study predate the infection). Cell type and time point are not known.

CDR3 sequence reads: CASSPPGRLNTGELFF. The CDR3 region has the DNA TGTGCCAGCTCACCACCGGGACGGTTGAACACCGGGGAGCTGTTTTTT. The chain employs TRBV18 and TRBJ2-2, with D perhaps assigned TRBD1 or TRBD2 (5 bases each). Between the trimmed V and J ends, which lost 0 bases and 1 base, there was a span of 9 bases. CDR1 and CDR2 (germline): KGHSH, LQKENI. This CDR3 comprises 16 residues.